This paragraph covers one T cell receptor (beta chain) sequence. Its antigen is still unknown. The sample holds no much larger clone one base away, and base qualities are not on file. This entry is derived from a study of blood T cell repertoires in COVID-19 (TCRdb year 2020). Regarding the research as a whole: The collaborator samples originated in the United States, Italy and Spain and spanned the acute and convalescent phases of COVID-19. The prospective study material was composed of cDNA or gDNA derived from T cells, B-cell-depleted T cells, or PBMCs. Deeply sampled blood TCRbeta repertoires from subjects exposed to, actively infected with, or recovered from COVID-19 were included in the dataset. The repertoires were released in a freely available public database intended as a resource for research on the immune response to SARS-CoV-2. Samples came from the ongoing ImmuneRACE study (first 160 participants) plus 1,254 subjects from 6 global collaborators. Nearly every sample came with metadata listing a de-identified subject ID, COVID-19 status, age in years and sex. HLA class I and class II types, where available, came from metadata supplied by the sample provider rather than from assay-based typing.

The immunoSEQ Assay, a bias-controlled multiplex PCR, was used to amplify TCRbeta CDR3 regions from genomic DNA. From the authors' description of their analysis: The number of nucleated cells in each sample was estimated from the amplification of reference gene primers within the assay. To quantify the absolute abundance of each unique TCRbeta CDR3 rearrangement, sequence reads were collapsed and filtered. For each sample, productive Simpson clonality was calculated as the square root of Simpson's diversity index over productive rearrangements. TCRdb obtained this table from immuneACCESS and retained in-frame rearrangements with V and J assigned. These tables miss some clones; where compared with another copy, unresolved V genes account for less than half of the shortfall, and the remainder is unexplained. V, J and clone size derive from that table, while D and trimming were established from the DNA sequence. Across this sample there are about 300,000 clones, with approximately 84% seen only once. More than 1.2% of the sample comes from the top ten.

What the work shows at the level of the full study, not this receptor alone: The quantity of clinical and demographic metadata differed by source and by participant and was supplied without curation.

In the germline V gene, CDR1 corresponds to SQVTM and CDR2 to ANQGSEA. At the junction V is shortened by 7 bases and J by 4 bases, with 16 bases in between. The CDR3 starts with the cysteine, ends with the phenylalanine, and has 13 residues. Just CDR3 DNA is preserved here, 39 bases in frame from base 1. One collaborating source in Seattle enrolled patients during active infection and followed them longitudinally through the course of disease. Whole blood was collected in K2EDTA tubes by collaborating institutions according to the institutions' own protocols. For TCRbeta analysis, collaborators shipped samples in one of three forms: frozen whole blood, isolated PBMCs, or DNA extracted from either of those sample types.

This clonotype originated in a human donor with COVID-19, enrolled during active disease. The donor label of this sample is uncertain. The rearranged chain carries TRBV29-1 and TRBJ1-1; a tentative D match to TRBD1 spans 5 bases. The sequencing sample was made of peripheral blood. The bases are TGCAGCGAATCAAAGGGCGGGGGCACTGAAGCTTTCTTT. It codes for CSESKGGGTEAFF.